One and the same sample provided the 32 T cell receptor beta chains below, sequenced in a study of T cell responses to AZD1222 COVID-19 vaccine. Generated by immunoSEQ multiplex PCR, the TCRdb table keeps only in-frame clones and is missing some. The sample consists of some 200,000 clones, approximately 94% of them appearing once. Source: peripheral blood, taken 28 days after the second AZD1222 dose. The receptors originated from an adult who received the AZD1222 COVID-19 vaccine.

The chain couples TRBV6-5 to TRBJ1-1; no clear D gene. V was trimmed by 7 bases and J by 2 bases, leaving 11 bases between them. CDR3 length equals 13 residues. CDR1 is MNHEY, CDR2 SVGAGI, per germline. This chain's CDR3 is CASNLRQNTEAFF. The CDR3 nucleotides read TGTGCCAGCAACTTACGCCAAAACACTGAAGCTTTCTTT.

The chain links TRBV27 to TRBJ2-2; 9 nucleotides agree with TRBD1. CDR3 size: 17 residues. Looked up from germline, CDR1 is MNHEY and CDR2 is SMNVEV (reference sequence). The ends lost 3 bases at V and 3 bases at J; junction bases unmatched: 8. The CDR3 sequence: CASSFPGQGSDTGELFF. The CDR3 nucleotides are TGTGCCAGCAGTTTCCCGGGACAGGGTTCCGACACCGGGGAGCTGTTTTTT.

About this clone: Additional DNA sequences in this sample encode the identical CDR3. This sequence joins TRBV18 and TRBJ1-5; D not certain. The CDR3 loop spans 14 amino acids. Looked up from germline, CDR1 is KGHSH and CDR2 is LQKENI. Trimming left V 1 base short and J 0 bases short, with 4 bases between. Written as DNA, the CDR3 is TGTGCCAGCTCACCACGGGATAGCAATCAGCCCCAGCATTTT. Translating gives CASSPRDSNQPQHF.

The chain combines TRBV6-5 with TRBJ2-7, with D perhaps matching TRBD1 or TRBD2 (5 bases each). Trimming removed 4 bases at V and 7 bases at J, with 17 bases between. Germline V gene sequence: CDR1 MNHEY, CDR2 SVGAGI. The CDR3 length is 14 residues. CDR3 sequence reads: CASSFLGTGYEQYF. The DNA of the CDR3 is TGTGCCAGCAGTTTCCTAGGGACGGGGTATGAGCAGTACTTC.

The J gene is TRBJ2-2, the V gene TRBV5-1, with D unclear. Trimming took 2 bases from V and 3 from J, leaving 20 bases between them. The CDR3 runs 18 residues. From germline, CDR1 is SGHRS and CDR2 YFSETQ. The DNA for the CDR3 is TGCGCCAGCAGCTTTTTAGCTCTGGGTGTAAGGGACACCGGGGAGCTGTTTTTT. It yields the protein CASSFLALGVRDTGELFF. Variable domain in full (rest from reference TRBV5-1 and TRBJ2-2): KAGVTQTPRYLIKTRGQQVTLSCSPISGHRSVSWYQQTPGQGLQFLFEYFSETQRNKGNFPGRFSGRQFSNSRSEMNVSTLELGDSALYLCASSFLALGVRDTGELFFGEGSRLTVL.

The chain joins TRBV3-1 (or the pseudogene TRBV3-2) to TRBJ1-1; D unclear. V was clipped by 6 bases and J by 0 bases, with 5 bases between them. Germline V gene sequence: CDR1 LGHDT, CDR2 YNNKEL (reference sequence). The CDR3 length is 12 residues. The CDR3 here is CASSTMNTEAFF. The CDR3, as DNA: TGTGCCAGCAGTACTATGAACACTGAAGCTTTCTTT.

The rearrangement uses TRBV5-1 and TRBJ2-1; D assignment may be TRBD1 or TRBD2 (5 bases each). The germline V and J ends were trimmed by 0 bases and 5 bases, with 15 bases remaining between them. The CDR3 runs 16 residues. Looked up from germline, CDR1 is SGHRS and CDR2 is YFSETQ. CDR3 amino acids: CASSLAWGSANNEQFF. The CDR3 coding sequence is TGCGCCAGCAGCTTGGCTTGGGGGAGCGCCAACAATGAGCAGTTCTTC.

V is TRBV3-1 (or the pseudogene TRBV3-2) and J is TRBJ2-7, with TRBD2 matching 9 bases. Germline lookup yields CDR1 LGHDT and CDR2 YNNKEL (reference sequence). The CDR3 runs to 16 residues. V shed 1 base and J 4 bases; nucleotides not matched to a gene: 8. The CDR3 nucleotides are TGTGCCAGCAGCCAAGGGCCTAGCGGGGTGAAGTACGAGCAGTACTTC. Its translation is CASSQGPSGVKYEQYF.

The chain combines TRBV7-3 with TRBJ1-4; TRBD1 matches at 7 bases. This CDR3 has 15 amino acids. Losses at the gene ends were 6 bases for V and 4 bases for J; bases not matched to a gene: 8. Germline assignment: CDR1 SGHTA and CDR2 FQGTGA. The CDR3 region is CASSPRGGGNEKLFF. The CDR3 nucleotides are TGTGCCAGCAGTCCAAGAGGGGGCGGTAATGAAAAACTGTTTTTT.

V gene TRBV4-1 combines with J gene TRBJ1-6, with D unresolved. Germline V gene data show CDR1 as MGHRA and CDR2 as YSYEKL. V gave up 4 bases and J gave up 7 bases, with 8 bases separating them. CDR3 size: 13 residues. CDR3 in DNA: TGCGCCAGCAGCCTGGACTCCAATTCACCCCTCCACTTT. It specifies CASSLDSNSPLHF.

This chain joins TRBV6-5 and TRBJ1-2; tentatively, D is TRBD1 (6 bases). CDR1 and CDR2 (germline): MNHEY, SVGAGI. This CDR3 has 13 amino acids. V dropped 6 bases and J dropped 6 bases, with 14 bases sitting between them. In nucleotides, the CDR3 is TGTGCCAGCAGACCTGACAGGCCCGATGGCTACACCTTC. Protein sequence: CASRPDRPDGYTF.

The rearrangement joins TRBV18 to TRBJ2-1; D may be TRBD1 (6 bases). The V end was cut by 3 bases, the J end by 3 bases, with 6 bases between. Germline CDR1 is KGHSH and CDR2 is LQKENI. The CDR3 is 13 residues long. As DNA, the CDR3 is TGTGCCAGCTCACCGGGACACTACAATGAGCAGTTCTTC. It yields the protein CASSPGHYNEQFF.

The chain couples TRBV13 to TRBJ2-1; 11 bases are shared with TRBD2. This CDR3 is built from 15 residues. J gave up 4 bases and V 3 bases, and 2 bases lay outside the gene matches. Germline-derived CDR1 and CDR2 are PRHDT and FYEKMQ (reference sequence). The CDR3 sequence is CASSFSGGAYNEQFF. The CDR3 nucleotides read TGTGCCAGCAGCTTTAGCGGGGGGGCTTACAATGAGCAGTTCTTC.

The chain links TRBV2 to TRBJ1-5; D call uncertain. Germline CDR1 is SNHLY and CDR2 is FYNNEI. V lost 4 bases and J lost 5, with 18 bases in between. CDR3 size: 16 residues. The CDR3 sequence is CASSGQDYVKDQPQHF. CDR3 coding DNA: TGTGCCAGCAGTGGGCAGGACTATGTGAAAGATCAGCCCCAGCATTTT.

The chain combines TRBV2 with TRBJ1-2; D not certain. The CDR3 has 14 residues. Per germline, CDR1 SNHLY and CDR2 FYNNEI. Trimming took 2 bases from V and 4 from J, leaving 11 bases between them. The CDR3 DNA follows: TGTGCCAGCAGTGAAACAGCACACGTCTATGGCTACACCTTC. The encoded protein is CASSETAHVYGYTF.

Note on this clone: The sample carries other DNA sequences with the same CDR3. The rearrangement links TRBV27 to TRBJ1-2; D gene uncertain. The CDR3 contains 13 residues. V dropped 0 bases and J dropped 4 bases, with 6 bases sitting between them. Germline values: CDR1 MNHEY, CDR2 SMNVEV (reference sequence). The CDR3 here is CASSLSGSYGYTF. CDR3 nucleotides: TGTGCCAGCAGTTTATCGGGGTCCTATGGCTACACCTTC.

The V call is TRBV6-5, the J call TRBJ1-6; 8 nucleotides line up with TRBD1. Germline values: CDR1 MNHEY, CDR2 SVGAGI. There are 14 residues in the CDR3. V shed 5 bases and J 10 bases; nucleotides not matched to a gene: 7. This CDR3 reads CASSPDRGGSPLHF. The CDR3 DNA is TGTGCCAGCAGTCCAGACAGGGGCGGGTCACCCCTCCACTTT.

V and J are TRBV4-1 and TRBJ2-3; TRBD1 might be the D (5 bases). The CDR3 covers 17 residues. Looked up from germline, CDR1 is MGHRA and CDR2 is YSYEKL. V lost 5 bases and J lost 3, with 21 bases in between. In DNA form, the CDR3 reads TGCGCCAGCAGCGTGGCAGGCATTGGGGCGGAAACAGATACGCAGTATTTT. This sequence encodes CASSVAGIGAETDTQYF.

This clone was seen only once. V is TRBV5-1 and J is TRBJ1-2; D is uncertain. CDR1 and CDR2 (germline): SGHRS, YFSETQ. The CDR3 is 14 amino acids. Between the trimmed V and J ends, which lost 2 bases and 4 bases, there was a span of 12 bases. The CDR3 DNA sequence: TGCGCCAGCAGCTTTAGGGAACGGGGCTATGGCTACACCTTC. It translates to CASSFRERGYGYTF.

The V and J genes are TRBV10-3 and TRBJ2-7; D possibly corresponds to TRBD2 (5 bases). V lost 4 bases and J lost 4, with 14 bases in between. Germline V gene sequence: CDR1 ENHRY, CDR2 SYGVKD. The CDR3 sequence is 14 residues long. The CDR3 sequence: CAISVRGTEYEQYF. The CDR3 region has the DNA TGTGCCATCAGTGTCCGGGGAACAGAATACGAGCAGTACTTC.

This CDR3 reads CASSQGQGAGSGYTF. The DNA for the CDR3 is TGTGCCAGCAGCCAAGGACAGGGGGCCGGCTCTGGCTACACCTTC. The genes are TRBV14 and TRBJ1-2; 10 bases map to TRBD1. Losses at the gene ends were 1 base for V and 7 bases for J; bases not matched to a gene: 6. There are 15 residues in the CDR3. The germline V gene encodes CDR1 SGHDN and CDR2 FVKESK.

The V and J genes are TRBV5-1 and TRBJ1-2; D is uncertain. V lost 4 bases and J lost 4, with 8 bases in between. Germline V gene data show CDR1 as SGHRS and CDR2 as YFSETQ. The CDR3 is made up of 12 amino acids. CDR3 sequence reads: CASSLDPYGYTF. The CDR3 DNA reads TGCGCCAGCAGCCTGGACCCCTATGGCTACACCTTC.

The CDR3, as DNA: TGTGCCAGCAGCCGAGTAGCGGGAACCGGGGAGCTGTTTTTT. Amino acids: CASSRVAGTGELFF. The rearrangement uses TRBV7-8 and TRBJ2-2; TRBD2 matches at 8 bases. In germline, CDR1 is SGHVS, CDR2 FQNEAQ. CDR3 length: 14 amino acids. V was pared by 5 bases and J by 5 bases, with 4 bases of the junction left unmatched.

V and J are TRBV27 and TRBJ1-5; D is ambiguous. CDR3 size: 20 residues. CDR1 is MNHEY, CDR2 SMNVEV, per germline (reference sequence). Between the trimmed V and J ends, which lost 4 bases and 2 bases, there was a span of 27 bases. The CDR3 coding sequence is TGTGCCAGCAGTTCAACCCCCGGAGGAGGAGTGGGATTGGGCAATCAGCCCCAGCATTTT. As protein: CASSSTPGGGVGLGNQPQHF.

In DNA, the CDR3 is TGCGCCAGCACCAAGGGACAGGGACCGAACTTAGAGACCCAGTACTTC. Protein product: CASTKGQGPNLETQYF. The chain uses TRBV5-1 and TRBJ2-5, with TRBD1 identical over 9 bases. This CDR3 has 16 amino acids. The ends lost 6 bases at V and 4 bases at J; junction bases unmatched: 13. The germline gives CDR1 SGHRS, CDR2 YFSETQ.

The chain employs TRBV27 and TRBJ1-1; the D gene is possibly TRBD1 (5 bases). The V and J ends lost 3 bases and 6 bases respectively, with 14 bases between them. The CDR3 consists of 14 residues. Germline CDR1 MNHEY, CDR2 SMNVEV (reference sequence). The CDR3 sequence: CASSLWGGFAEAFF. Here the CDR3 DNA reads TGTGCCAGCAGTTTGTGGGGGGGATTCGCTGAAGCTTTCTTT.

This clone was picked up one time. The rearrangement uses TRBV7-8 and TRBJ1-5; 7 nucleotides align to TRBD1. The CDR3 covers 15 residues. Germline lookup yields CDR1 SGHVS and CDR2 FQNEAQ. Losses at the gene ends were 4 bases for V and 5 bases for J; bases not matched to a gene: 8. CDR3 protein: CASSYPGGGDQPQHF. DNA for the CDR3: TGTGCCAGCAGCTATCCAGGGGGTGGGGATCAGCCCCAGCATTTT.

The V gene is TRBV2, the J gene TRBJ2-1; the match to TRBD2 covers 10 bases. This CDR3 contains 15 residues. Germline loops: CDR1 SNHLY, CDR2 FYNNEI. J gave up 4 bases and V 6 bases, and 6 bases lay outside the gene matches. CDR3 in amino acids: CASRSKAGGYNEQFF. The CDR3 nucleotides read TGTGCCAGCAGAAGTAAAGCGGGGGGGTACAATGAGCAGTTCTTC.

The genes are TRBV9 and TRBJ1-2; D ambiguous. The CDR3 has 12 amino acids. CDR1 SGDLS and CDR2 YYNGEE come from the germline V gene. Trimming took 6 bases from V and 8 from J, leaving 14 bases between them. Written as DNA, the CDR3 is TGTGCCAGCACCGAACCCTCAGGAGGCTACACCTTC. Translated: CASTEPSGGYTF.

This clone was detected only once. The chain couples TRBV6-5 to TRBJ2-1; 9 bases are shared with TRBD1. This CDR3 comprises 15 residues. Germline V gives CDR1 MNHEY, CDR2 SVGAGI. V gave up 5 bases and J gave up 3 bases; unmatched junction bases: 5. DNA for the CDR3: TGTGCCAGCAGTCGGACAGGGGAGGGCTACAATGAGCAGTTCTTC. Residues: CASSRTGEGYNEQFF.

The CDR3 spells CASSQDRSRAFF. CDR3 sequence (DNA): TGTGCCAGCAGCCAAGATCGGAGTCGCGCTTTCTTT. The rearrangement uses TRBV3-1 (or the pseudogene TRBV3-2) and TRBJ1-1; unclear D gene. This CDR3 region has 12 residues. V was shortened by 0 bases and J by 11 bases, with 10 bases between the two germline ends. Germline-derived CDR1 and CDR2 are LGHDT and YNNKEL (reference sequence).

The J gene is TRBJ2-2, the V gene TRBV5-1; D is ambiguous. Germline CDR1 reads SGHRS; CDR2 reads YFSETQ. Trimming stripped 0 bases from V and 4 bases from J, with 10 bases between. The CDR3 totals 15 residues. CDR3 coding DNA: TGCGCCAGCAGCTTGGACCAGGTTGGCACCGGGGAGCTGTTTTTT. This translates into CASSLDQVGTGELFF.